What follows are 23 T cell receptor beta chains derived from one specimen sequenced in a study of blood T cell repertoires in COVID-19. Profiled with immunoSEQ multiplex PCR; TCRdb holds only in-frame clones, not every one. This sample carries approximately 250,000 clones, approximately 80% of them seen once, and the ten largest clones take approximately 7.4%. Sequenced sample: peripheral blood. Receptors originate from a woman in her forties or fifties with acute or convalescent COVID-19.

The chain has TRBV3-1 (or the pseudogene TRBV3-2) and TRBJ2-7, with TRBD2 matching 12 bases. The CDR3 runs to 14 residues. Germline trimming cut 4 bases from V and 6 bases from J; bases unmatched to any gene: 4. Per germline, CDR1 LGHDT and CDR2 YNNKEL (reference sequence). The DNA of the CDR3 is TGTGCCAGCAGCCCGACTAGCGGGAGTCCCGAGCAGTACTTC. Translated: CASSPTSGSPEQYF.

The chain employs TRBV28 and TRBJ1-2; 7 bases map to TRBD1. This CDR3 spans 15 amino acids. V shed 7 bases, J shed 7 bases, and the junction held 15 bases outside the gene matches. Germline CDR1 is MDHEN and CDR2 is SYDVKM. CDR3 bases: TGTGCCAGCACCAATCAGACAGGGCGGTACAGTGGCTACACCTTC. Amino acids: CASTNQTGRYSGYTF.

This clone was recorded only once. The chain is built from TRBV7-2 and TRBJ2-7; D is ambiguous. There are 12 residues in the CDR3. The ends were cut back, 5 bases at V and 7 bases at J, with 12 bases in the middle. In germline, CDR1 is SGHTA, CDR2 FQGNSA. In DNA form, the CDR3 reads TGTGCCAGCAGCGAACCCGGTACGGAGCAGTACTTC. Translated, it gives CASSEPGTEQYF.

This clone came up a few times. This chain uses TRBV10-1 with TRBJ2-5, with D possibly being TRBD1 (7 bases). The CDR3 extends over 10 amino acids. V lost 11 bases and J 6 bases, leaving 10 bases between the germline ends. Germline CDR1 reads WNHNN; CDR2 reads SYGVQD (reference sequence). CDR3 loop: CAAGGQTQYF. CDR3 coding DNA: TGCGCCGCAGGGGGGCAGACCCAGTACTTC.

This chain uses TRBV4-1 with TRBJ2-7; weak D call: TRBD2 (6 bases). This CDR3 has 14 residues. The germline V gene encodes CDR1 MGHRA and CDR2 YSYEKL. The ends were cut back, 1 base at V and 3 bases at J, with 10 bases in the middle. The CDR3 loop reads CASSQVADDYEQYF. CDR3 DNA sequence: TGCGCCAGCAGCCAAGTAGCGGATGACTACGAGCAGTACTTC.

The chain employs TRBV19 and TRBJ1-3; tentative D call: TRBD1 (6 bases). The V end lost 4 bases, the J end lost 0 bases, and 10 bases lay between the germline ends. The CDR3 covers 15 residues. CDR1 is LNHDA, CDR2 SQIVND, per germline (reference sequence). The CDR3 nucleotides read TGTGCCAGTAGTACCTCAGGGGACTCTGGAAACACCATATATTTT. Its protein product is CASSTSGDSGNTIYF.

This chain connects TRBV18 to TRBJ1-5; no reliable D call. This CDR3 contains 14 residues. Germline assignment: CDR1 KGHSH and CDR2 LQKENI. V shed 2 bases and J shed 5 bases, with 10 bases lying between them. The CDR3 spells CASSPELLDQPQHF. The CDR3, as DNA: TGTGCCAGCTCACCAGAGTTATTAGATCAGCCCCAGCATTTT.

The rearrangement uses TRBV9 and TRBJ2-1; D uncertain. The CDR3 extends over 13 amino acids. Germline-derived CDR1 and CDR2 are SGDLS and YYNGEE. V lost 0 bases and J 5 bases, leaving 6 bases between the germline ends. The CDR3 nucleotides are TGTGCCAGCAGCGTAGTTCAGGACAATGAGCAGTTCTTC. Its protein is CASSVVQDNEQFF.

The rearrangement joins TRBV6-4 to TRBJ1-1; 8 nucleotides match TRBD1. This CDR3 is 13 amino acids long. Trimming removed 6 bases from V and 6 bases from J; junction bases left unmatched: 6. Germline-derived CDR1 and CDR2 are MRHNA and SNTAGT. The CDR3 nucleotides read TGTGCCAGCAGGCTACAGGGGGGGTCTGAAGCTTTCTTT. Protein: CASRLQGGSEAFF.

This rearrangement joins TRBV19 to TRBJ2-1; D gene ambiguous. Germline lookup yields CDR1 LNHDA and CDR2 SQIVND (reference sequence). The length of the CDR3 is 14 residues. Trimming shortened V by 6 bases and J by 9 bases, and 18 bases separated the two germline ends. CDR3 sequence: CASSIRIGGGEQFF. CDR3 DNA: TGTGCCAGTAGCATCAGGATTGGTGGTGGTGAGCAGTTCTTC.

J is TRBJ1-4 and V is TRBV28; D ambiguous. This CDR3 region has 10 residues. V was shortened by 9 bases and J by 8 bases, with 7 bases between the two germline ends. Germline CDR1 is MDHEN and CDR2 is SYDVKM. DNA of the CDR3: TGTGCCAGTAGCGGGGAAAAACTGTTTTTT. This codes for CASSGEKLFF.

CDR3 protein: CASRAWTGANQPQHF. In DNA form, the CDR3 reads TGTGCCAGCAGGGCCTGGACAGGCGCCAATCAGCCCCAGCATTTT. The V gene is TRBV2, the J gene TRBJ1-5, with 7 bases identical to TRBD1. J gave up 3 bases and V 6 bases, and 8 bases lay outside the gene matches. Germline loops: CDR1 SNHLY, CDR2 FYNNEI. The CDR3 sequence is 15 residues long.

The chain couples TRBV24-1 to TRBJ2-3; 9 positions match TRBD2. This CDR3 is 16 amino acids long. V dropped 4 bases and J dropped 2; count of bases not matched to a gene: 6. Germline lookup yields CDR1 KGHDR and CDR2 SFDVKD. CDR3 in DNA: TGTGCCACCAGTGAAGTGACTAGCGGCTTCACAGATACGCAGTATTTT. Translating it yields CATSEVTSGFTDTQYF.

The chain recombines TRBV4-2 with TRBJ2-2; 12 nucleotides line up with TRBD2. The CDR3 is made up of 18 amino acids. Germline CDR1 reads LGHNA; CDR2 reads YNFKEQ. Trimming removed 1 base from V and 7 bases from J; junction bases left unmatched: 10. CDR3 sequence reads: CASSQVGASGGARGELFF. CDR3 DNA sequence: TGTGCCAGCAGCCAAGTTGGGGCTAGCGGGGGGGCGCGCGGGGAGCTGTTTTTT.

This chain connects TRBV19 to TRBJ1-5, with D possibly being TRBD1 (6 bases). Germline CDR1 is LNHDA and CDR2 is SQIVND (reference sequence). This CDR3 is built from 15 residues. V lost 7 bases and J 2 bases, leaving 15 bases between the germline ends. The CDR3 loop reads CASTTTGLGNQPQHF. Written as DNA, the CDR3 is TGTGCCAGTACCACTACAGGGTTGGGCAATCAGCCCCAGCATTTT.

CDR3 amino acids: CARPAGDTNTGELFF. In DNA, the CDR3 is TGTGCCCGCCCGGCAGGGGACACGAACACCGGGGAGCTGTTTTTT. The chain has TRBV30 and TRBJ2-2, with D possibly TRBD1 on 6 matching bases. The CDR3 consists of 15 residues. The germline gives CDR1 GTSNPN, CDR2 SVGIG (reference sequence). The ends were cut back, 8 bases at V and 0 bases at J, with 16 bases in the middle.

The rearrangement links TRBV5-6 to TRBJ2-5, with TRBD1 matching 8 bases. Germline loops: CDR1 SGHDT, CDR2 YYEEEE. After removal of 4 bases from V and 5 bases from J, the junction contained 16 bases not matched to a gene. The CDR3 totals 17 residues. CDR3: CASSPYLYKDRDETQYF. As DNA, the CDR3 is TGTGCCAGCAGCCCATACCTGTACAAGGACAGGGATGAGACCCAGTACTTC.

The chain combines TRBV9 with TRBJ1-5; 8 nucleotides agree with TRBD1. Germline assignment: CDR1 SGDLS and CDR2 YYNGEE. J gave up 5 bases and V 3 bases, and 4 bases lay outside the gene matches. The CDR3 runs to 14 residues. The CDR3 sequence: CASSAGQGHQPQHF. The CDR3 nucleotides are TGTGCCAGCAGCGCCGGACAGGGACATCAGCCCCAGCATTTT.

The chain uses TRBV19 and TRBJ1-2; TRBD1 might be the D (5 bases). The V end was cut by 5 bases, the J end by 4 bases, with 14 bases between. The CDR3 contains 14 residues. Germline lookup yields CDR1 LNHDA and CDR2 SQIVND (reference sequence). CDR3 bases: TGTGCCAGTAGTCGCGGGGCCGGAGCCTATGGCTACACCTTC. Translated: CASSRGAGAYGYTF.

The chain combines TRBV6-1 with TRBJ2-7; D unresolved. Trimming stripped 8 bases from V and 3 bases from J, with 11 bases between. The CDR3 extends over 12 amino acids. Germline V gene data show CDR1 as MNHNS and CDR2 as SASEGT. CDR3 loop: CASSAAVYEQYF. CDR3 bases: TGTGCCAGCTCGGCGGCGGTCTACGAGCAGTACTTC.

The V gene is TRBV5-1, the J gene TRBJ2-7; 7 bases fit TRBD1. Trimming removed 5 bases from V and 0 bases from J; junction bases left unmatched: 8. From germline, CDR1 is SGHRS and CDR2 YFSETQ. The CDR3 runs 15 residues. CDR3 in DNA: TGCGCCAGCAGTTCTACAACAGGGGTCTCCTACGAGCAGTACTTC. It is translated as CASSSTTGVSYEQYF.

The chain is built from TRBV5-5 and TRBJ1-4; no clear D. Trimming pared 2 bases from V and 8 bases from J, leaving 13 bases between. The germline V gene encodes CDR1 SGHKS and CDR2 YYEKEE (reference sequence). CDR3 size: 14 residues. Here the CDR3 reads CASSFRPAREKLFF. As DNA, the CDR3 is TGTGCCAGCAGCTTTAGGCCCGCGAGGGAAAAACTGTTTTTT. The full variable domain, with the rest looked up from reference TRBV5-5 and TRBJ1-4, is DAGVTQSPTHLIKTRGQQVTLRCSPISGHKSVSWYQQVLGQGPQFIFQYYEKEERGRGNFPDRFSARQFPNYSSELNVNALLLGDSALYLCASSFRPAREKLFFGSGTQLSVL.

The rearrangement links TRBV19 to TRBJ1-4; TRBD1 matches at 9 bases. The ends lost 9 bases at V and 0 bases at J; junction bases unmatched: 11. The CDR3 totals 17 residues. CDR1 LNHDA and CDR2 SQIVND come from the germline V gene (reference sequence). CDR3 loop: CARAHPGQGSTNEKLFF. The CDR3 region has the DNA TGTGCCAGGGCTCATCCGGGACAGGGTTCAACTAATGAAAAACTGTTTTTT.